This T cell receptor beta chain is drawn from a study of human T cells and chemical hapten exposure. Study-wide results and caveats: Donor immune responses may differ from healthy people's, since all donors had alopecia. Patch test score rose with PT1 expanded TCR count, significant at thresholds 8, 16 and 32, not 4.

Within the library, unique molecular identifiers were attached to each individual cDNA molecule. TCRdb re-analysed the RACE reads in MiXCR, keeping a single row per CDR3 protein. The table has 80,000 to 100,000 distinct CDR3 sequences, nearly 10% seen once. V was clipped by 3 bases and J by 3 bases, with 8 bases between them. CDR3 length: 12 residues. Germline CDR1 SQVTM, CDR2 ANQGSEA. This clonotype came up many times. What it binds is unknown. The time point is: pre-sensitization, week 0. The treatment is: therapeutic diphenylcyclopropenone sensitization with weekly scalp DPC. Blood draws preceded each patch test application.

The source of this sequence is a woman in her thirties or forties with alopecia areata. Some clones in this sample may be carry-over from other donors' samples. V and J are TRBV29-1 and TRBJ1-2, with D hard to call. The sample was whole blood, taken in connection with sensitization to the hapten diphenylcyclopropenone (DPC). DNA of the CDR3: TGCAGCGTTGATGCCACTTACTATGGCTACACCTTC. This codes for CSVDATYYGYTF.